This T cell receptor (beta chain) was obtained from a study of beta chain features in type 1 diabetes. General study results and limits: Type 1 diabetes patients showed a moderate but significant shortening of TCRB CDR3s in all four CD4+ subsets. Insertions at VDJ junctions were less frequent in type 1 diabetes patients. These patients also deleted more nucleotides at the same junctions.

A few counts support this clone. Antigen specificity is unknown. Reverse transcription of all isolated RNA meant that expressed TCRB transcripts were sequenced. Clones were read by immunoSEQ multiplex PCR, and TCRdb kept only the in-frame ones, dropping some. The sample holds hundreds of thousands of clones, over 10% seen once. The clonotype was recovered from a man between 18 and 29 years old with type 1 diabetes. The material sequenced was naive CD4+ T cells from blood.

CDR3 amino acids: CASSYSSGTGKNIQYF. In DNA form, the CDR3 reads TGTGCCAGCAGTTACTCGAGCGGTACCGGGAAAAACATTCAGTACTTC. The chain has TRBV6-5 and TRBJ2-4; maybe TRBD2 (5 bases). Germline V CDR1 and CDR2: MNHEY, SVGAGI. This CDR3 is 16 amino acids long. V gave up 0 bases and J gave up 4 bases, with 13 bases separating them.